The next 27 T cell receptor beta chains were all read from a single sample in a study of blood T cell repertoires in COVID-19. Method: immunoSEQ multiplex PCR; TCRdb's copy keeps in-frame clones and lacks some. The top ten hold roughly 2.7% of the sample, which has around 200,000 clones, roughly 90% seen once. The specimen sequenced was PBMCs or T cells enriched from blood (not recorded which). These TCRs come from a woman younger than 45 who had recovered from COVID-19.

This chain connects TRBV4-2 to TRBJ2-3, with D possibly matching TRBD1 (6 bases). CDR1 is LGHNA and CDR2 is YNFKEQ in the germline V gene. V lost 4 bases and J 1 base, leaving 9 bases between the germline ends. This CDR3 is 14 amino acids long. DNA of the CDR3: TGTGCCAGCAGCCCTCACAGGGGCACAGATACGCAGTATTTT. This sequence encodes CASSPHRGTDTQYF.

The chain employs TRBV19 and TRBJ2-2; perhaps TRBD2 as D (6 bases). Germline CDR1 is LNHDA and CDR2 is SQIVND (reference sequence). Trimming left V 1 base short and J 6 bases short, with 12 bases between. The CDR3 length is 15 residues. CDR3 sequence: CASSIGLESPGELFF. The CDR3 DNA reads TGTGCCAGTAGTATAGGACTAGAGAGCCCCGGGGAGCTGTTTTTT.

This sequence joins TRBV19 and TRBJ2-7; no reliable D call. Germline lookup yields CDR1 LNHDA and CDR2 SQIVND (reference sequence). The V end was cut by 7 bases, the J end by 6 bases, with 16 bases between. The CDR3 extends over 13 amino acids. CDR3: CASMSHAGSEQYF. In nucleotides, the CDR3 is TGTGCCAGTATGTCCCATGCCGGGTCCGAGCAGTACTTC. The full variable domain, rest sourced from reference TRBV19 and TRBJ2-7, is DGGITQSPKYLFRKEGQNVTLSCEQNLNHDAMYWYRQDPGQGLRLIYYSQIVNDFQKGDIAEGYSVSREKKESFPLTVTSAQKNPTAFYLCASMSHAGSEQYFGPGTRLTVT.

V and J are TRBV7-9 and TRBJ1-2, with a tentative D call TRBD1 (6 bases). V shed 4 bases and J shed 0 bases, with 12 bases lying between them. This CDR3 has 15 amino acids. From germline, CDR1 is SEHNR and CDR2 FQNEAQ (reference sequence). CDR3 in amino acids: CASSSRTESNYGYTF. The CDR3 DNA reads TGTGCCAGCAGCTCCAGGACAGAGTCTAACTATGGCTACACCTTC.

This clone was seen a handful of times. This rearrangement joins TRBV7-9 to TRBJ1-5; 7 nucleotides align to TRBD1. The CDR3 extends over 16 amino acids. The germline CDR1 and CDR2 sequences are SEHNR and FQNEAQ (reference sequence). The trim removed 4 bases at V and 7 bases at J, leaving 13 bases unmatched. The CDR3 protein is CASSSTLTGALQPQHF. The CDR3 bases are TGTGCCAGCAGCTCTACCCTCACAGGGGCACTACAGCCCCAGCATTTT.

The chain links TRBV9 to TRBJ1-2, with D possibly being TRBD1 (6 bases). Per germline, CDR1 SGDLS and CDR2 YYNGEE. Trimming shortened V by 4 bases and J by 8 bases, and 21 bases separated the two germline ends. The CDR3 runs to 15 residues. The CDR3 DNA follows: TGTGCCAGCAGCCAAACAGGGTTTTATAATCTGGGCTACACCTTC. Translation: CASSQTGFYNLGYTF.

The chain uses TRBV3-1 (or the pseudogene TRBV3-2) and TRBJ1-2; 8 nucleotides match TRBD1. With V trimmed by 0 bases and J by 8 bases, 8 bases remained unmatched. The length of the CDR3 is 15 residues. Per the germline V gene, CDR1 is LGHDT and CDR2 is YNNKEL (reference sequence). The CDR3 is CASSQDGGRGRGYTF. DNA of the CDR3: TGTGCCAGCAGCCAAGATGGGGGCAGGGGGCGAGGCTACACCTTC.

J is TRBJ2-7 and V is TRBV18; TRBD1 matches at 7 bases. The V segment lost 3 bases and the J segment 0 bases; nucleotides outside the gene matches: 11. Germline V gene sequence: CDR1 KGHSH, CDR2 LQKENI. This CDR3 region has 17 residues. The DNA for the CDR3 is TGTGCCAGCTCACCTTCACAAGGGGGCGCGGGCTCCTACGAGCAGTACTTC. Translating it yields CASSPSQGGAGSYEQYF.

The chain recombines TRBV6-6 with TRBJ1-1, with D possibly matching TRBD1 (5 bases). The CDR3 spans 15 residues. Germline assignment: CDR1 MNHNY and CDR2 SVGAGI (reference sequence). V was pared by 5 bases and J by 0 bases, with 13 bases between. The CDR3, as DNA: TGTGCCAGCAGTGGGACTAGTAAAATGAACACTGAAGCTTTCTTT. This gives the protein CASSGTSKMNTEAFF.

The chain combines TRBV15 with TRBJ1-3; D uncertain. V shed 3 bases and J shed 4 bases, with 13 bases lying between them. Germline V gives CDR1 LNHNV, CDR2 YYDKDF (reference sequence). CDR3 length: 15 amino acids. CDR3 protein: CATSSAPGSGNTIYF. The CDR3 nucleotides read TGTGCCACCAGCAGTGCACCGGGATCCGGAAACACCATATATTTT.

With regard to this clone: At one end, the junction sequence differs from germline, possibly due to a read error. The V gene is TRBV7-7, the J gene TRBJ1-1; D ambiguous. Germline CDR1 and CDR2: SSHAT and FNYEAQ (reference sequence). CDR3 length: 13 residues. CDR3 sequence (DNA): TGTGCTAGCAGCCAGACATCGAACACTGAAGCTTTCTTT. It codes for CASSQTSNTEAFF.

The chain joins TRBV7-3 to TRBJ1-1; D is unresolved. The germline V and J ends were trimmed by 4 bases and 1 base, with 10 bases remaining between them. The CDR3 consists of 14 residues. Germline values: CDR1 SGHTA, CDR2 FQGTGA. The DNA of the CDR3 is TGTGCCAGCAGCTCCGGCGGCAGGAACACTGAAGCTTTCTTT. Residues: CASSSGGRNTEAFF.

V and J are TRBV5-4 and TRBJ2-3, with TRBD2 matching over 7 bases. The CDR3 consists of 15 residues. Trimming removed 4 bases from V and 2 bases from J; junction bases left unmatched: 7. The germline CDR1 and CDR2 sequences are SGHNT and YYREEE (reference sequence). The CDR3 is CASSPTSLYTDTQYF. The DNA of the CDR3 is TGTGCCAGCAGCCCGACTAGCCTCTACACAGATACGCAGTATTTT. The variable domain in full, completed from reference TRBV5-4 and TRBJ2-3, reads ETGVTQSPTHLIKTRGQQVTLRCSSQSGHNTVSWYQQALGQGPQFIFQYYREEENGRGNFPPRFSGLQFPNYSSELNVNALELDDSALYLCASSPTSLYTDTQYFGPGTRLTVL.

The DNA for the CDR3 is TGTGCCAGCAGCGCCCGGCGGGCAGGGGCGGACTATGGCTACACCTTC. Its translation is CASSARRAGADYGYTF. The gene calls are TRBV7-2 and TRBJ1-2, with D possibly matching TRBD1 (6 bases). CDR3 length: 16 amino acids. Trimming took 5 bases from V and 3 from J, leaving 19 bases between them. Germline CDR1 is SGHTA and CDR2 is FQGNSA.

With regard to this clone: The sample contains more than one DNA sequence encoding this CDR3. The CDR3 nucleotides are TGTGCCAGCAGCCCAACAGGGAACTATGGCTACACCTTC. Translation gives CASSPTGNYGYTF. V gene TRBV7-3 combines with J gene TRBJ1-2; weak D call: TRBD1 (6 bases). Trimming took off 5 bases at V and 2 bases at J, with 9 bases between the two ends. The length of the CDR3 is 13 residues. Germline CDR1 reads SGHTA; CDR2 reads FQGTGA.

V usage is TRBV19 and J usage is TRBJ2-5; D is perhaps TRBD1 (5 bases). This CDR3 has 13 amino acids. Looked up from germline, CDR1 is LNHDA and CDR2 is SQIVND (reference sequence). V gave up 3 bases and J gave up 2 bases, with 7 bases separating them. CDR3 in DNA: TGTGCCAGTAGTATTGACAGACAAGAGACCCAGTACTTC. It codes for CASSIDRQETQYF.

This chain joins TRBV24-1 and TRBJ1-5, with 7 bases lining up with TRBD1. The CDR3 is 13 amino acids. V lost 9 bases, J lost 5 bases, and 6 bases stayed unmatched. Looked up from germline, CDR1 is KGHDR and CDR2 is SFDVKD. The CDR3 DNA follows: TGTGCCACCCTGCAGGGGGAGTATCAGCCCCAGCATTTT. Protein product: CATLQGEYQPQHF.

This chain uses TRBV7-2 with TRBJ2-3; possible D gene TRBD1, 6 bases. This CDR3 has 15 amino acids. The germline V gene has CDR1 SGHTA and CDR2 FQGNSA. V gave up 5 bases and J gave up 2 bases, with 14 bases separating them. CDR3 amino acids: CASSPLGQPTDTQYF. In DNA form, the CDR3 reads TGTGCCAGCAGCCCCTTGGGACAACCCACAGATACGCAGTATTTT.

The chain links TRBV3-1 (or the pseudogene TRBV3-2) to TRBJ1-6; 8 positions agree with TRBD1. The CDR3 is 19 amino acids. The V and J ends lost 4 bases and 10 bases, in that order; junction bases with no gene match: 21. Germline assignment: CDR1 LGHDT and CDR2 YNNKEL (reference sequence). CDR3 sequence reads: CASSPRWTGLLTPGSPLHF. CDR3 sequence (DNA): TGTGCCAGCAGCCCCCGCTGGACAGGGCTCCTAACCCCGGGGTCACCCCTCCACTTT.

This clone was counted at least ten times. The chain couples TRBV9 to TRBJ2-1; 8 bases are a match to TRBD2. V was pared by 0 bases and J by 4 bases, with 6 bases of the junction left unmatched. Germline V gene lookup returns CDR1 SGDLS and CDR2 YYNGEE. This CDR3 contains 16 residues. In DNA form, the CDR3 reads TGTGCCAGCAGCGTAGCTTGGGCGGGGGGATACAATGAGCAGTTCTTC. Translated: CASSVAWAGGYNEQFF.

In this sample, this clone turned up once. The chain links TRBV15 to TRBJ1-1; 9 bases match TRBD1. CDR1 is LNHNV, CDR2 YYDKDF, per germline (reference sequence). The CDR3 loop spans 16 amino acids. V was pared by 3 bases and J by 4 bases, with 9 bases of the junction left unmatched. The CDR3 here is CATSRGTGMSGTEAFF. CDR3 nucleotides: TGTGCCACCAGCAGGGGGACAGGGATGTCGGGCACTGAAGCTTTCTTT. The full variable domain, its missing parts supplied by reference TRBV15 and TRBJ1-1, is DAMVIQNPRYQVTQFGKPVTLSCSQTLNHNVMYWYQQKSSQAPKLLFHYYDKDFNNEADTPDNFQSRRPNTSFCFLDIRSPGLGDTAMYLCATSRGTGMSGTEAFFGQGTRLTVV.

A note on this clone: This sample includes further DNA sequences coding for the same CDR3. The chain links TRBV3-1 (or the pseudogene TRBV3-2) to TRBJ1-5; no reliable D call. CDR1 and CDR2 (germline): LGHDT, YNNKEL (reference sequence). Trimming shortened V by 4 bases and J by 2 bases, and 6 bases separated the two germline ends. The CDR3 is 13 amino acids. The CDR3 sequence: CASSLPGNQPQHF. The CDR3 DNA follows: TGTGCCAGCAGCCTTCCAGGCAATCAGCCCCAGCATTTT.

The chain is built from TRBV5-4 and TRBJ2-2, with D possibly matching TRBD1 (5 bases). This CDR3 region has 17 residues. Germline assignment: CDR1 SGHNT and CDR2 YYREEE (reference sequence). With 1 base removed from V and 8 bases from J, the gap between germline ends came to 21 bases. The CDR3 sequence: CASSLMRRAELAGELFF. CDR3 nucleotide sequence: TGTGCCAGCAGCTTGATGCGCAGGGCCGAATTGGCTGGGGAGCTGTTTTTT.

V usage is TRBV4-1 and J usage is TRBJ2-1, with 9 bases lining up with TRBD2. CDR1 is MGHRA and CDR2 is YSYEKL in the germline V gene. The CDR3 totals 16 residues. V shed 3 bases, J shed 5 bases, and the junction held 8 bases outside the gene matches. The CDR3 reads CASSHPRRLADNEQFF. The DNA of the CDR3 is TGCGCCAGCAGCCACCCCCGGCGACTAGCGGACAATGAGCAGTTCTTC.

The V gene is TRBV7-3, the J gene TRBJ1-6; D not certain. V was pared by 1 base and J by 7 bases, with 14 bases between. Germline V gene data show CDR1 as SGHTA and CDR2 as FQGTGA. This CDR3 is 16 amino acids long. The CDR3 sequence: CASSLRAQSTNSPLHF. The DNA of the CDR3 is TGTGCCAGCAGCTTAAGGGCTCAGAGCACGAATTCACCCCTCCACTTT.

V gene TRBV6-5 combines with J gene TRBJ1-1; possible D gene TRBD1, 6 bases. The V and J ends lost 10 bases and 4 bases respectively, with 16 bases between them. The CDR3 extends over 13 amino acids. CDR1 MNHEY and CDR2 SVGAGI come from the germline V gene. The CDR3 region has the DNA TGTGCCACCTCAGCGGGGGCAGGCACTGAAGCTTTCTTT. Translating gives CATSAGAGTEAFF.

This clone came up a few times. This rearrangement joins TRBV12-3 or TRBV12-4 to TRBJ1-2; tentative D call: TRBD1 (5 bases). V lost 2 bases to trimming and J lost 8 bases, with 9 bases between them. CDR3 length: 12 residues. The CDR3 loop is CASSLKGRGYTF. The CDR3 coding sequence is TGTGCCAGCAGTTTAAAGGGGCGCGGCTACACCTTC.